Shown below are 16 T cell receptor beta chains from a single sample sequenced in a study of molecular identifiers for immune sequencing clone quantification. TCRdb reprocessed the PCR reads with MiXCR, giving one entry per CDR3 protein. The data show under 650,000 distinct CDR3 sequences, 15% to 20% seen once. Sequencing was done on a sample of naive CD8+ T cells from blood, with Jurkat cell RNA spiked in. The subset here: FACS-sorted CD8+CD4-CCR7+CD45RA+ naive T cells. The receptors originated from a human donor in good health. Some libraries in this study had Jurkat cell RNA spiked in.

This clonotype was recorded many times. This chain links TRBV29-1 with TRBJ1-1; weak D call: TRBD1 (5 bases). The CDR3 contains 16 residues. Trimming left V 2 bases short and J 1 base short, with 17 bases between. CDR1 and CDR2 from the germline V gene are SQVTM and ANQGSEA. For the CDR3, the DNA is TGCAGCGTTGAAAAAAGAGGACAAGACAAGAACACTGAAGCTTTCTTT. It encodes CSVEKRGQDKNTEAFF.

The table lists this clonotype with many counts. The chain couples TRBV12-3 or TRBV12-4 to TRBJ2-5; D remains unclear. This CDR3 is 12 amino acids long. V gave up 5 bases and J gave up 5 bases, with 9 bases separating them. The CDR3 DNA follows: TGTGCCAGCAGTCCAGGAGTGGAGACCCAGTACTTC. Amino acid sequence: CASSPGVETQYF.

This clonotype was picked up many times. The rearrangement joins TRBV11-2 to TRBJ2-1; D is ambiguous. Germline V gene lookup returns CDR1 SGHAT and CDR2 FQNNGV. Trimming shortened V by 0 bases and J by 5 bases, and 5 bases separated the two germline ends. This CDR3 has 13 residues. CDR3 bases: TGTGCCAGCAGCTTAGAGTCCCACAATGAGCAGTTCTTC. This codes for CASSLESHNEQFF.

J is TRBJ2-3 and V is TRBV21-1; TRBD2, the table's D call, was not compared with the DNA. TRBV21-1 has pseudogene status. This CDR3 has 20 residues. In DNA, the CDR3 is TGTGCCAGCAGCAGAAAGCGCGCTGTTCTGCGGGAGGGCGGGACAGATACGCAGTATTTT. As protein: CASSRKRAVLREGGTDTQYF.

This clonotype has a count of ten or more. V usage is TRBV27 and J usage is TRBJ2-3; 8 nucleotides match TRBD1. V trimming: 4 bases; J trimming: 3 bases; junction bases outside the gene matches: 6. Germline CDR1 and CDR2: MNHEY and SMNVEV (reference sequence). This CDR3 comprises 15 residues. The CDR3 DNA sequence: TGTGCCAGCAGTTATCAGGGGGCTGCAACAGATACGCAGTATTTT. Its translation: CASSYQGAATDTQYF.

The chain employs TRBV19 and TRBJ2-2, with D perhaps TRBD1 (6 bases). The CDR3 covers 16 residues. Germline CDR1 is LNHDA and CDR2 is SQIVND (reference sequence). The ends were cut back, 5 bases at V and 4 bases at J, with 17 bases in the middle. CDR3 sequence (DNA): TGTGCCAGTAGTCCAGGGGTTCCCGAAATCACCGGGGAGCTGTTTTTT. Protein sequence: CASSPGVPEITGELFF.

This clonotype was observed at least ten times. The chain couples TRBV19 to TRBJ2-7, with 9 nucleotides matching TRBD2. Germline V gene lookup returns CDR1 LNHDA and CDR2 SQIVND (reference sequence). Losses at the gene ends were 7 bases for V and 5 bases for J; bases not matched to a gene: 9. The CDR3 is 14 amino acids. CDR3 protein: CASMRGGASDEQYF. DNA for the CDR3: TGTGCCAGTATGCGCGGGGGGGCCTCAGACGAGCAGTACTTC.

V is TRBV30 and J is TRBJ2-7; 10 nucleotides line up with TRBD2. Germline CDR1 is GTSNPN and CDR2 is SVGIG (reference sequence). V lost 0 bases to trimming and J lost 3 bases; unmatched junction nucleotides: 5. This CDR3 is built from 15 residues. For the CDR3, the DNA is TGTGCCTGGAGTGTCCTAGCGGGGGACCACTACGAGCAGTACTTC. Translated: CAWSVLAGDHYEQYF.

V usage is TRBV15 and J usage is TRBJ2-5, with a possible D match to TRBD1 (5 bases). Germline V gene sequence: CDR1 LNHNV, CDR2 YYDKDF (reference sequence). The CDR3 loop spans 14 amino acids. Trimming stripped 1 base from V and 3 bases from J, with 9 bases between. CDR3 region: CATSRVGLEETQYF. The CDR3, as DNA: TGTGCCACCAGCAGAGTGGGGCTGGAAGAGACCCAGTACTTC.

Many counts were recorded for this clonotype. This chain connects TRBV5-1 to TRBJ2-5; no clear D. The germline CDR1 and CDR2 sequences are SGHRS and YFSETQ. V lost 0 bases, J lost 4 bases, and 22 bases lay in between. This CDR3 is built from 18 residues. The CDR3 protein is CASSLGGLGRFNGETQYF. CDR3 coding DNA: TGCGCCAGCAGCTTGGGCGGCCTGGGCAGGTTCAATGGAGAGACCCAGTACTTC.

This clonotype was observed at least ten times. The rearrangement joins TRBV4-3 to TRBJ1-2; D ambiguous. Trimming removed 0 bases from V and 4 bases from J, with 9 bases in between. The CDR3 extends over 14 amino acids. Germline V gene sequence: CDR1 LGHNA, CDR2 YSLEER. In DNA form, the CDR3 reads TGCGCCAGCAGCCAAGATCGAGGCCTCTATGGCTACACCTTC. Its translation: CASSQDRGLYGYTF.

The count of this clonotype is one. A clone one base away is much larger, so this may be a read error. CDR3 loop: CAISGGGTSTYEQCF. As DNA, the CDR3 is TGTGCCATCAGTGGGGGGGGGACTTCCACCTACGAGCAGTGCTTC. The chain uses TRBV10-3 and TRBJ2-7, with TRBD2 matching over 7 bases. The length of the CDR3 is 15 residues. Germline V gene sequence: CDR1 ENHRY, CDR2 SYGVKD.

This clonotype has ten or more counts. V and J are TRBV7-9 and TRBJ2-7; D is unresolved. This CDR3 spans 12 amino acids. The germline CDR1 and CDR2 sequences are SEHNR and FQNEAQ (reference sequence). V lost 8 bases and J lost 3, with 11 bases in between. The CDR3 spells CASSEGFYEQYF. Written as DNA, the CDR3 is TGTGCCAGCTCGGAAGGTTTCTACGAGCAGTACTTC.

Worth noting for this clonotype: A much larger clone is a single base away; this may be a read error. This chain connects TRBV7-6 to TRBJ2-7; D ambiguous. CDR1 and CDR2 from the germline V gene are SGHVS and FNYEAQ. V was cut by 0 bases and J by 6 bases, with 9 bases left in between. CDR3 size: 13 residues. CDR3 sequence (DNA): TGTGCCAGCAGCTTAGCTCCGCTTTGCGAGCAGTACTTC. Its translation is CASSLAPLCEQYF.

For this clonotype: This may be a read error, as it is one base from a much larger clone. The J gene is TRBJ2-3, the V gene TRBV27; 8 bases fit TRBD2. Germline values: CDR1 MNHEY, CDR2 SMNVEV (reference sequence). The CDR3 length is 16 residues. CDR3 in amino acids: CASSPMTGGPTDTRYF. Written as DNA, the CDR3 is TGTGCCAGCAGTCCCATGACGGGAGGGCCTACAGATACGCGGTATTTT.

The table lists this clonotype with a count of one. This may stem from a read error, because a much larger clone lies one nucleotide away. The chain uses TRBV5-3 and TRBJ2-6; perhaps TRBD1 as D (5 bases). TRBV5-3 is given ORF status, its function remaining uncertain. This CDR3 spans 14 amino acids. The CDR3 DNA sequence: TGTGCCAGCACCTGGGGTCCTGGGGCCAACGCCCTGACTTTC. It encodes CASTWGPGANALTF.